This T cell receptor (beta chain) emerged from a study of T cell clonotyping in hematopoietic cell transplantation. Study context: Recipients' pretransplant samples followed cytoreduction. The study, taken as a whole, reports: Pathologically expanded recipient clonotypes increased progressively from day 30 to day 180 as diversity fell. Few recipient clonotypes overlapped donors; over 95% were de novo at given depth. Graft donor and pretransplant recipient Inverse Simpson Index values predicted broader posttransplant TCR diversity.

Generated by immunoSEQ multiplex PCR, the TCRdb table keeps only in-frame clones and is missing some. The sample records about 650 clones, roughly 95% being singletons. The time point denotes: recipient sample about 28 days before transplant, after cytoreduction. As for this clone: Its target is not known.

There are 12 residues in the CDR3. Looked up from germline, CDR1 is MNHGY and CDR2 is SVAAGI. V lost 0 bases, J lost 5 bases, and 2 bases lay in between. This specimen consisted of peripheral blood mononuclear cells, obtained before stem cell transplant. The sequence was obtained from a woman between 40 and 50 years old with acute myeloid leukemia. Some clones in this sample may be carry-over from other donors' samples. V gene TRBV6-9 combines with J gene TRBJ2-1; D gene unclear. Here the CDR3 DNA reads TGTGCCAGCAGTTATTCTGACAATGAGCAGTTCTTC. It yields the protein CASSYSDNEQFF.